Listed here are 7 T cell receptor beta chains from one sample, sequenced in a study of blood T cell repertoires in COVID-19. Libraries were prepared by immunoSEQ multiplex PCR; TCRdb keeps only in-frame clonotypes and omits some of them. The sample has roughly 150,000 clones; just under 80% are singletons. Sequences were obtained from peripheral blood. These receptors all come from a woman of 80 years or more with acute or convalescent COVID-19.

The V call is TRBV19, the J call TRBJ2-1; the D is unclear. The CDR3 sequence is 16 residues long. The V end lost 5 bases, the J end lost 6 bases, and 20 bases lay between the germline ends. Germline V gene lookup returns CDR1 LNHDA and CDR2 SQIVND (reference sequence). CDR3 bases: TGTGCCAGTAGTTCGGCCCTTCTAGTCGGTGTCAATGAGCAGTTCTTC. It is translated as CASSSALLVGVNEQFF.

The V and J genes are TRBV10-2 and TRBJ2-7, with 11 bases that match TRBD2. Germline-derived CDR1 and CDR2 are WSHSY and SAAADI. With 8 bases clipped from V and 4 bases from J, the junction kept 4 bases outside the gene matches. This CDR3 spans 13 amino acids. The CDR3 region has the DNA TGCGCCAGCGTTCTAGCGGGAGGTTACGAGCAGTACTTC. It is translated as CASVLAGGYEQYF.

V is TRBV30 and J is TRBJ2-6; D remains ambiguous. Trimming removed 8 bases from V and 0 bases from J, with 8 bases in between. Germline V gene data show CDR1 as GTSNPN and CDR2 as SVGIG (reference sequence). CDR3 size: 13 residues. DNA for the CDR3: TGTGCCGGTACACCCTCTGGGGCCAACGTCCTGACTTTC. Protein sequence: CAGTPSGANVLTF.

This clone was observed a handful of times. This chain joins TRBV4-1 and TRBJ2-1; 11 bases line up with TRBD2. The CDR3 spans 17 residues. Germline-derived CDR1 and CDR2 are MGHRA and YSYEKL. Trimming at V came to 1 base and at J to 1 base, leaving 3 bases not matched to a gene. CDR3 sequence (DNA): TGCGCCAGCAGCCAAGTCGCTAGCGGGAGGTCCTACAATGAGCAGTTCTTC. Residues: CASSQVASGRSYNEQFF.

The CDR3 sequence is CASSLRGRPFYEQYF. CDR3 bases: TGTGCCAGCAGCTTGCGGGGTAGGCCTTTCTACGAGCAGTACTTC. The chain carries TRBV5-4 and TRBJ2-7; tentatively, D is TRBD2 (5 bases). The CDR3 covers 15 residues. Between the trimmed V and J ends, which lost 1 base and 3 bases, there was a span of 14 bases. Germline values: CDR1 SGHNT, CDR2 YYREEE (reference sequence). The whole variable domain, remainder taken from reference TRBV5-4 and TRBJ2-7, is ETGVTQSPTHLIKTRGQQVTLRCSSQSGHNTVSWYQQALGQGPQFIFQYYREEENGRGNFPPRFSGLQFPNYSSELNVNALELDDSALYLCASSLRGRPFYEQYFGPGTRLTVT.

J is TRBJ1-3 and V is TRBV6-5; D is perhaps TRBD1 (6 bases). The CDR3 covers 16 residues. Trimming removed 0 bases at V and 2 bases at J, with 11 bases between. Germline lookup yields CDR1 MNHEY and CDR2 SVGAGI. The CDR3 DNA sequence: TGTGCCAGCAGTTACTCGAGCGGGGGGCCTGGAAACACCATATATTTT. Amino acid sequence: CASSYSSGGPGNTIYF.

V is TRBV7-6 and J is TRBJ1-1, with D perhaps matching TRBD1 (5 bases). Germline-derived CDR1 and CDR2 are SGHVS and FNYEAQ. V was cut by 6 bases and J by 6 bases, with 17 bases left in between. CDR3 length: 14 amino acids. The CDR3 region has the DNA TGTGCCAGCAGTGGGGACTTAAGGAATGCTGAAGCTTTCTTT. Protein product: CASSGDLRNAEAFF. Complete variable domain (other parts from reference TRBV7-6 and TRBJ1-1): GAGVSQSPRYKVTKRGQDVALRCDPISGHVSLYWYRQALGQGPEFLTYFNYEAQQDKSGLPNDRFSAERPEGSISTLTIQRTEQRDSAMYRCASSGDLRNAEAFFGQGTRLTVV.